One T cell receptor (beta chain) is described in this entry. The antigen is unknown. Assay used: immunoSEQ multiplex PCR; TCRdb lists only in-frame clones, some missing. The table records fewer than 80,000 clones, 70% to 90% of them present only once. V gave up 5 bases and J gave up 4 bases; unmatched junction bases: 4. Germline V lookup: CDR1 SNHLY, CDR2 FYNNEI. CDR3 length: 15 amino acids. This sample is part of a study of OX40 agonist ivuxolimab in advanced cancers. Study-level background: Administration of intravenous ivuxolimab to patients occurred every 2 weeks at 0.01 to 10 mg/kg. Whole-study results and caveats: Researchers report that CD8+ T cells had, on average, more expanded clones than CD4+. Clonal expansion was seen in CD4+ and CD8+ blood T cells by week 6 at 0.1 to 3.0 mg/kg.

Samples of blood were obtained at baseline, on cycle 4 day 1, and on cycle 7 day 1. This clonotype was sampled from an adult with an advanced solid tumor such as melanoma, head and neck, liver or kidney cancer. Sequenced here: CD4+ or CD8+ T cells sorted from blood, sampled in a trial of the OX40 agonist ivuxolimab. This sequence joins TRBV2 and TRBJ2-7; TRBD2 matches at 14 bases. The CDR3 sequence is CASSPTSGRVYEQYF. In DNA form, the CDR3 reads TGTGCCAGCAGTCCGACTAGCGGGAGGGTGTACGAGCAGTACTTC.